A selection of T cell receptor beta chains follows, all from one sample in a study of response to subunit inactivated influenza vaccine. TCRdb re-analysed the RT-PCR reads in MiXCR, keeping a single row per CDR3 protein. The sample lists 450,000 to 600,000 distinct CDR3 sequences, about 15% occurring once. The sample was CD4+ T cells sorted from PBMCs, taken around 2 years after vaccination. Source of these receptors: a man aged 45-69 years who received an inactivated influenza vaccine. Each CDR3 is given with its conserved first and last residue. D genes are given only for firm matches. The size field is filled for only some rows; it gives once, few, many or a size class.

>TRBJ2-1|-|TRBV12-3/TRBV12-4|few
TGTGCCAGCACCCCATCCCGAGCCAGCAATGAGCAGTTCTTC
CASTPSRASNEQFF
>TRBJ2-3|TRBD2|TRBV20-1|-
TGCTGTGCTAGCGGACTTGGGACGGGTAGCACAGATACGCAGTATTTT
CCASGLGTGSTDTQYF
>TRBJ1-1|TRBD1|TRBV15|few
TGTGCCACCAGCAGAGTTGAATGGGACAGGGAAGTAACTGAAGCTTTCTTT
CATSRVEWDREVTEAFF
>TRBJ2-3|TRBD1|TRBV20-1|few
TGCAGTGCAAGGACAGGGAATACGCAGTATTTT
CSARTGNTQYF
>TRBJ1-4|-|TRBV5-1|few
TGCGCCAGCAGCGAACCTGACACTGGTAATGAAAAACTGTTTTTT
CASSEPDTGNEKLFF
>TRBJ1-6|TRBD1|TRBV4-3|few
TGCGCCAGCAGCCAAGATTCTCGACAGGGGGTCACACCCCTCCACTTT
CASSQDSRQGVTPLHF
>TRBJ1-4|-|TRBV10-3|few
TGTGCCATCAGTGACGGGCAGGGGCGGGAAAAACTGTTTTTT
CAISDGQGREKLFF
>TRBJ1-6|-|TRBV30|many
TGTGCCTGGAGTACGACAGGACTCTATAATTCACCCCTCCACTTT
CAWSTTGLYNSPLHF
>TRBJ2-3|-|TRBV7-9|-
TGTGCCAGCAGCTTAGCCACAGGGTTCGCAGATACGCAGTATTTT
CASSLATGFADTQYF
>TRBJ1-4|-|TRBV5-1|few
TGCGCCAGCAGCCCCGGACGGCAAAATGAAAAACTGTTTTTT
CASSPGRQNEKLFF
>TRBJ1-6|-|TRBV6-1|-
TGTGCCAGCACTCAAGGGGGGGATTCACCCCTCCACTTT
CASTQGGDSPLHF
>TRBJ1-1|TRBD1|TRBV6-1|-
TGTGCCAGCAGACCCGGGACAGGGGCCTACACTGAAGCTTTCTTT
CASRPGTGAYTEAFF
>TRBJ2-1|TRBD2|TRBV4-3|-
TGCGCCAGCAGCCCCCGACTAGCCCCGAACAATGAGCAGTTCTTC
CASSPRLAPNNEQFF
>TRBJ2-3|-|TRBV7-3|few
TGTGCCAGCAGCCCTAGCAGCCTCCCCGGTGATACGCAGTATTTT
CASSPSSLPGDTQYF
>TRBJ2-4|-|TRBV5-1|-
TGCGCCAGCAGCTTGGGCCCGGTGACGGCCAAAAACATTCAGTACTTC
CASSLGPVTAKNIQYF
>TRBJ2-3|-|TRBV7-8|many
TGTGCCAGCAAGTATGGCGGGGGCCGAGGGGGGCAGTATTTT
CASKYGGGRGGQYF
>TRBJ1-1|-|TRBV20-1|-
TGCAGTGTATACCTGGGATCAGCGAACACTGAAGCTTTCTTT
CSVYLGSANTEAFF
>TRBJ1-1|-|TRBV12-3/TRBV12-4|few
TGTGCCAGCAGTTCCAGGGTATTTGGTCGGACTGAAGCTTTCTTT
CASSSRVFGRTEAFF
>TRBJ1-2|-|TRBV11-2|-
TGTGCCAGCAGCTTAGGTGCGAGGGGTTATGGCTACACCTTC
CASSLGARGYGYTF
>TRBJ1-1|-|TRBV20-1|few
TGCAGTGCTAGAGTTAGGTCCCTGTTGGGTGAAGCTTTCTTT
CSARVRSLLGEAFF
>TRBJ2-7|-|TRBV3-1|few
TGTGCCAGCAGCCTAAGGGTCGATTACGAGCAGTACTTC
CASSLRVDYEQYF
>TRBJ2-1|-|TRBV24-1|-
TGTGCCACCGAAGCGGATACGCGGGGCGACTCCTACAATGAGCAGTTCTTC
CATEADTRGDSYNEQFF
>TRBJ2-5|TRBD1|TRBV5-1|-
TGCGCCAGCAGCGAGGGACAGGTTCAAGAGACCCAGTACTTC
CASSEGQVQETQYF
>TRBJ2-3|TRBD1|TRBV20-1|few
TGCGGTGCTAGAGTTGGACAGGGGCAGGATACGCAGTATTTT
CGARVGQGQDTQYF
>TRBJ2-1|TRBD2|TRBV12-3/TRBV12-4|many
TGTGCCAGCAGGGGGACTAGTCACGAGCAGTTCTTC
CASRGTSHEQFF
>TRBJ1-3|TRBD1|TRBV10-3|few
TGTGCCATCAGTGCGACAGGGCACTCTGGAAACACCATATATTTT
CAISATGHSGNTIYF
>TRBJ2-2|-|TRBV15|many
TGTGCCACCAGCAGAGATCCGGACACCGGGGAGCTGTTTTTT
CATSRDPDTGELFF
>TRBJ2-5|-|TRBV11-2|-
TGTGCCAGCAGGGAGAGACAGGCGGGGGAGACCCAGTACTTC
CASRERQAGETQYF
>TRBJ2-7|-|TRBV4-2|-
TGTTCCAGCAGCCAAGATAGATCCTACGAGCAGTACTTC
CSSSQDRSYEQYF
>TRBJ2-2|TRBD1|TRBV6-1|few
TGTGCCAGCAGCCGACAGGGGGCTGCCGGGGAGCTGTTTTTT
CASSRQGAAGELFF
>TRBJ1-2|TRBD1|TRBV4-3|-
TGCGCCAGCAGCCCAGGGGGCGGCGGCTATGGCTACACCTTC
CASSPGGGGYGYTF
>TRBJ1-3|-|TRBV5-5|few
TGTGCCAGCAGCTTGGGAGCCCAGGGTGCGTCTGGAAACACCATATATTTT
CASSLGAQGASGNTIYF
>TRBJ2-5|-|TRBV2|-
TGTGCCAGCACCCCGATGGGGGGCCAAGAGACCCAGTACTTC
CASTPMGGQETQYF
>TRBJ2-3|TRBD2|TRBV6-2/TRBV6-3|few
TGTGCCAGCAGTAGACTAGCGGGGGGTCTAGCCACGTCGTATTTT
CASSRLAGGLATSYF
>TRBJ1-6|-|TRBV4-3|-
TGCGCCAGCAGCCAAGATTTTAATTCACCCCTCCACTTT
CASSQDFNSPLHF
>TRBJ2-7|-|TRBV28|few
TGTGCCAGCATTGTGAGCCCGGGGAAGGAGCAGTACTTC
CASIVSPGKEQYF
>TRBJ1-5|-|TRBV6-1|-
TGTGCCAGCAGTGAACGGCCAGGGCTGGCATTTCCCCAGCATTTT
CASSERPGLAFPQHF
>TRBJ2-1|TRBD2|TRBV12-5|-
TGTGCTAGTGGTTTAGGGCGCGGCGGGAGGTTAGGTGATGAGCAGTTCTTC
CASGLGRGGRLGDEQFF
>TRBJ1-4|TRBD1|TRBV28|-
TGTGCCAGCAGTTTTTATGGGTCGACAGGGGAGCCGGAAAAACTGTTTTTT
CASSFYGSTGEPEKLFF
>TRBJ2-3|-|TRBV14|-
TGTGCCAGCAGCCGGCGACCCTCCACAGATACGCAGTATTTT
CASSRRPSTDTQYF
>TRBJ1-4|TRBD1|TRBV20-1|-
TGCAGTGCCCAAACAGGGGCAGTTGCAACTAATGAAAAACTGTTTTTT
CSAQTGAVATNEKLFF
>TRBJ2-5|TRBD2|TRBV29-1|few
TGCAGCGTTCAGGGACTAGCTGGGGAGACCCAGTACTTC
CSVQGLAGETQYF
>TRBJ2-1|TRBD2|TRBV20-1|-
TGCAGTGCTAGATCGTTTAGCGGGGGGTCCTACAATGAGCAGTTCTTC
CSARSFSGGSYNEQFF
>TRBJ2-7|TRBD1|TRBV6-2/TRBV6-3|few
TGTGCCAGCAGTTACTCGCGACAACAGGGGACCTACGAGCAGTACTTC
CASSYSRQQGTYEQYF
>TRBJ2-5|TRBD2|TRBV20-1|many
TGCAGTGCTCTAAAGAGCGGGAGGGGTTCGGAGACCCAGTACTTC
CSALKSGRGSETQYF
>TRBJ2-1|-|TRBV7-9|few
TGTGCCAGCAGCTTTCGAGAATACAATGAGCAGTTCTTC
CASSFREYNEQFF
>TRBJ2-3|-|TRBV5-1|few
TGCGCCAGCAGCCTACCATACACAGATACGCAGTATTTT
CASSLPYTDTQYF
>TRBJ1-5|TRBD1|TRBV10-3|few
TGTGCCAGTACAGGGGGGGAGAATCAGCCCCAGCATTTT
CASTGGENQPQHF
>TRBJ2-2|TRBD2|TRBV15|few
TGTGCCACCAGCCCGGGACTAGCGGGAGGAACCGGGGAGCTGTTTTTT
CATSPGLAGGTGELFF
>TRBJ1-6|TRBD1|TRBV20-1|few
TGCAGTGCGGAACTACCGGGACAGGGGAGTTCACCCCTCCACTTT
CSAELPGQGSSPLHF
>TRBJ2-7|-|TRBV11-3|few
TGTGCCAGCAGCTTAGATTCCAGCGGCTCCTACGAGCAGTACTTC
CASSLDSSGSYEQYF
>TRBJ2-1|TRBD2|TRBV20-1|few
TGCAGTGGACTAGCGGGAGGGCCGGGTGAGCAGTTCTTC
CSGLAGGPGEQFF
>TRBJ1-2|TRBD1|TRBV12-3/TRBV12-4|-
TGTGCCAGCAGTCCTACCGGGACAGTCTATGGCTACACCTTC
CASSPTGTVYGYTF
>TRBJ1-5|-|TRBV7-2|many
TGTGCCAGCAGCTTAGCGGTTGGGAATCAGCCCCAGCATTTT
CASSLAVGNQPQHF